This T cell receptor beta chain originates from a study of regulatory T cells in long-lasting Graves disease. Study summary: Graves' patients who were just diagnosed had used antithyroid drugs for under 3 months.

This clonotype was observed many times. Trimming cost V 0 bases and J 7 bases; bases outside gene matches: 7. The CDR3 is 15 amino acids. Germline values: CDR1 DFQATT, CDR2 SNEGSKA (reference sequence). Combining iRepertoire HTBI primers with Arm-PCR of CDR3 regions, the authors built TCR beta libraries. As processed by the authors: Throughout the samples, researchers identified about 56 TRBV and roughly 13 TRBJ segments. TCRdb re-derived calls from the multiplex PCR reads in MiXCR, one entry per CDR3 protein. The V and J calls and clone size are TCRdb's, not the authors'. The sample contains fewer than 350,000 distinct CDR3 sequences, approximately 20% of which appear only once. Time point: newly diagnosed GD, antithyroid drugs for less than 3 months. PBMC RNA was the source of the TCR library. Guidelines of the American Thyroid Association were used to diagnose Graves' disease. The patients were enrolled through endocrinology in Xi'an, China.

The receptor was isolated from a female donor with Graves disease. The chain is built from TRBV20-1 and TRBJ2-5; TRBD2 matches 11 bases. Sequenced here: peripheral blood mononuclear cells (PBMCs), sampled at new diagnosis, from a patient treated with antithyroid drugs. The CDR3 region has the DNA TGCAGTGCTAGAGAGACTAGCGGGATTTCGGGGACCCAGTACTTC. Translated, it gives CSARETSGISGTQYF.